This section outlines one T cell receptor beta chain sequence together with its context. Recovered participants had two consecutive negative NP/OP PCR tests, healthcare professional clearance, or symptom resolution. This record belongs to a study of blood T cell repertoires in COVID-19. For the study at large: Spain, Italy and the United States supplied samples that represented acute and convalescent COVID-19. PBMCs, B-cell-depleted T cells, or T cells were the source of the cDNA or gDNA that made up the material.

CDR3 length: 14 amino acids. The V end lost 8 bases, the J end lost 3 bases, and 16 bases lay between the germline ends. Germline CDR1 is SNHLY and CDR2 is FYNNEI. In the original workflow: How many nucleated cells were present was estimated from reference gene primer amplification. Here immunoSEQ multiplex PCR was the method, and the copy in TCRdb shows in-frame clones only, minus some. The DNA was the basis for D and trimming; V, J and clone size are from that table. This sample has over 250,000 clones, with roughly 90% found just once. The receptor was isolated from a man aged 35 to 55 who had recovered from COVID-19. The rearrangement links TRBV2 to TRBJ1-2; D unclear. The material sequenced was PBMCs or T cells enriched from blood (not recorded which). CDR3 nucleotide sequence: TGTGCCAGCCGGAGCCGGGAGACCGACTATGGCTACACCTTC. This codes for CASRSRETDYGYTF.